Each of the 26 T cell receptor beta chains below was sequenced from the same sample in a study of cytotoxic CD8 clonotypes in ibrutinib-treated CLL. Clones were sequenced by immunoSEQ multiplex PCR, and TCRdb holds only the in-frame ones, with some missing. The table records 130,000 or so clones, around four fifths of them present only once. The source was PBMCs, collected after 24 months of ibrutinib treatment. The receptors derive from a human donor with chronic lymphocytic leukemia.

J is TRBJ1-5 and V is TRBV21-1; the table calls TRBD1, which could not be checked here. TRBV21-1 is tagged as a pseudogene. This CDR3 has 18 amino acids. The CDR3 loop reads CASSKGGLSGYSNQPQHF. The CDR3 nucleotides read TGTGCCAGCAGCAAAGGGGGGCTGTCGGGGTATAGCAATCAGCCCCAGCATTTT.

The table lists this clone with a few counts. The chain uses TRBV6-5 and TRBJ1-3; D is unresolved. V lost 6 bases and J 0 bases, leaving 9 bases between the germline ends. Per germline, CDR1 MNHEY and CDR2 SVGAGI. This CDR3 contains 14 residues. CDR3 sequence (DNA): TGTGCCAGCAGAGCCAGGTTCTCTGGAAACACCATATATTTT. Translating it yields CASRARFSGNTIYF.

CDR3 in DNA: TGTGCCAGCTCACCGCAAAAAAACCCGGGGTTCGGCGATGGCTACACCTTC. It translates to CASSPQKNPGFGDGYTF. The J gene is TRBJ1-2, the V gene TRBV18, with D hard to call. The CDR3 is 17 residues long. The germline V and J ends were trimmed by 3 bases and 6 bases, with 23 bases remaining between them. Germline-derived CDR1 and CDR2 are KGHSH and LQKENI.

The table lists this clone with a count of one. V and J are TRBV10-2 and TRBJ2-1; D is uncertain. CDR1 and CDR2 from the germline V gene are WSHSY and SAAADI. The CDR3 loop spans 13 amino acids. Trimming cost V 2 bases and J 2 bases, with 4 bases left between them. The CDR3 reads CASSETPYNEQFF. CDR3 DNA sequence: TGCGCCAGCAGTGAGACCCCCTACAATGAGCAGTTCTTC.

The sample holds one count of this clone. V and J are TRBV19 and TRBJ2-2; the match to TRBD1 covers 9 bases. Unmatched junction bases numbered 6, after V lost 5 bases and J lost 5 bases. Germline CDR1 and CDR2: LNHDA and SQIVND (reference sequence). This CDR3 contains 15 residues. CDR3 sequence (DNA): TGTGCCAGTAGTGACGACAGGGGGAAAACCGGGGAGCTGTTTTTT. Translated: CASSDDRGKTGELFF.

The CDR3 DNA is TGTGCCATCAGTGAGTCGGGTGGGACTAGCACAGATACGCAGTATTTT. Its protein is CAISESGGTSTDTQYF. The V call is TRBV10-3, the J call TRBJ2-3, with TRBD2 as a possible D gene (6 bases). The CDR3 contains 16 residues. Trimming left V 0 bases short and J 0 bases short, with 10 bases between. Germline-derived CDR1 and CDR2 are ENHRY and SYGVKD.

The chain joins TRBV6-5 to TRBJ1-2, with D hard to call. The ends were cut back, 2 bases at V and 4 bases at J, with 5 bases in the middle. The length of the CDR3 is 12 residues. CDR1 and CDR2 from the germline V gene are MNHEY and SVGAGI. Here the CDR3 DNA reads TGTGCCAGCAGTTACGTGGGCTATGGCTACACCTTC. Translation gives CASSYVGYGYTF.

V and J are TRBV4-3 and TRBJ2-2; weak D call: TRBD1 (6 bases). This CDR3 has 17 amino acids. V dropped 0 bases and J dropped 0 bases, with 11 bases sitting between them. Germline V CDR1 and CDR2: LGHNA, YSLEER. The CDR3 sequence is CASSQEVGTTNTGELFF. The CDR3 DNA follows: TGCGCCAGCAGCCAAGAAGTAGGGACAACGAACACCGGGGAGCTGTTTTTT.

The V gene is TRBV27, the J gene TRBJ2-5; no reliable D call. The CDR3 length is 12 residues. The germline V and J ends were trimmed by 5 bases and 7 bases, with 11 bases remaining between them. Looked up from germline, CDR1 is MNHEY and CDR2 is SMNVEV (reference sequence). For the CDR3, the DNA is TGTGCCAGCAGTCCGGGCCTGGGGACCCAGTACTTC. This encodes CASSPGLGTQYF.

The chain couples TRBV28 to TRBJ2-7; D gene unclear. This CDR3 comprises 14 residues. Germline CDR1 is MDHEN and CDR2 is SYDVKM. Trimming removed 2 bases at V and 6 bases at J, with 14 bases between. DNA of the CDR3: TGTGCCAGCAGTTTAATCGCAGTCGCAGGCGAGCAGTACTTC. Translating it yields CASSLIAVAGEQYF.

This sequence joins TRBV4-3 and TRBJ2-1; TRBD1 agrees at 8 bases. Losses at the gene ends were 5 bases for V and 5 bases for J; bases not matched to a gene: 5. This CDR3 has 14 amino acids. CDR1 and CDR2 (germline): LGHNA, YSLEER. CDR3 coding DNA: TGCGCCAGCAGCGCCTGGACAGGGAACAATGAGCAGTTCTTC. It encodes CASSAWTGNNEQFF.

This sequence joins TRBV9 and TRBJ2-7; D not resolved. Germline-derived CDR1 and CDR2 are SGDLS and YYNGEE. The ends were cut back, 2 bases at V and 4 bases at J, with 16 bases in the middle. The length of the CDR3 is 15 residues. CDR3 sequence: CASSVGSTPTYEQYF. CDR3 nucleotide sequence: TGTGCCAGCAGCGTGGGATCTACACCTACGTACGAGCAGTACTTC.

J is TRBJ1-1 and V is TRBV7-9; D not certain. Per germline, CDR1 SEHNR and CDR2 FQNEAQ (reference sequence). Trimming took 3 bases from V and 8 from J, leaving 16 bases between them. The CDR3 loop spans 14 amino acids. The CDR3: CASSLLSLGREAFF. CDR3 DNA: TGTGCCAGCAGCTTGCTTTCACTGGGAAGAGAAGCTTTCTTT. The entire variable domain, with the rest obtained from reference TRBV7-9 and TRBJ1-1, is as follows: DTGVSQNPRHKITKRGQNVTFRCDPISEHNRLYWYRQTLGQGPEFLTYFQNEAQLEKSRLLSDRFSAERPKGSFSTLEIQRTEQGDSAMYLCASSLLSLGREAFFGQGTRLTVV.

The chain has TRBV6-5 and TRBJ1-1; D remains ambiguous. Trimming took off 4 bases at V and 1 base at J, with 7 bases between the two ends. This CDR3 has 13 amino acids. The V gene's germline CDR1 is MNHEY and CDR2 SVGAGI. This CDR3 reads CASSFSRNTEAFF. CDR3 coding DNA: TGTGCCAGCAGTTTTAGTAGGAACACTGAAGCTTTCTTT.

The chain employs TRBV18 and TRBJ1-2; 10 nucleotides agree with TRBD1. The CDR3 is 17 amino acids. Germline CDR1 and CDR2: KGHSH and LQKENI. With V trimmed by 1 base and J by 5 bases, 10 bases remained unmatched. The CDR3 sequence is CASSPLQGQGGVYGYTF. The CDR3 bases are TGTGCCAGCTCACCACTCCAAGGACAGGGGGGCGTGTATGGCTACACCTTC.

The rearrangement links TRBV7-2 to TRBJ1-5; D call uncertain. This CDR3 has 14 amino acids. Trimming took off 1 base at V and 5 bases at J, with 9 bases between the two ends. Looked up from germline, CDR1 is SGHTA and CDR2 is FQGNSA. CDR3 protein: CASSLVVGYQPQHF. In DNA, the CDR3 is TGTGCCAGCAGCTTAGTAGTCGGCTATCAGCCCCAGCATTTT.

The V and J genes are TRBV7-2 and TRBJ2-6; D is possibly TRBD2 (5 bases). Germline V lookup: CDR1 SGHTA, CDR2 FQGNSA. V was shortened by 1 base and J by 1 base, with 14 bases between the two germline ends. The CDR3 is 18 residues long. The CDR3 sequence: CASSLVRGMGSGANVLTF. The DNA for the CDR3 is TGTGCCAGCAGCTTAGTACGGGGTATGGGTTCTGGGGCCAACGTCCTGACTTTC.

Only one count was recorded for this clone. The V gene is TRBV5-1, the J gene TRBJ1-6; no definite D call. Germline lookup yields CDR1 SGHRS and CDR2 YFSETQ. V lost 0 bases and J lost 7, with 8 bases in between. This CDR3 is 14 amino acids long. The CDR3 loop reads CASSLEIGNSPLHF. Written as DNA, the CDR3 is TGCGCCAGCAGCTTGGAGATAGGGAATTCACCCCTCCACTTT.

The chain combines TRBV10-3 with TRBJ2-5; tentatively, D is TRBD2 (6 bases). The ends were cut back, 4 bases at V and 2 bases at J, with 11 bases in the middle. Per the germline V gene, CDR1 is ENHRY and CDR2 is SYGVKD. The CDR3 contains 14 residues. CDR3 nucleotides: TGTGCCATCAGTGGGCAGGGAGGTCAAGAGACCCAGTACTTC. Its translation is CAISGQGGQETQYF.

This clone was picked up a small number of times. V and J are TRBV27 and TRBJ1-5, with D possibly being TRBD1 (6 bases). The V and J ends lost 6 bases and 3 bases respectively, with 15 bases between them. Germline V gives CDR1 MNHEY, CDR2 SMNVEV (reference sequence). This CDR3 is built from 15 residues. The CDR3 region is CASRSGQIFNQPQHF. The CDR3 DNA follows: TGTGCCAGCAGATCCGGACAGATCTTCAATCAGCCCCAGCATTTT.

This chain joins TRBV6-6 and TRBJ2-2, with 7 bases that match TRBD2. Germline-derived CDR1 and CDR2 are MNHNY and SVGAGI (reference sequence). The CDR3 runs 14 residues. J gave up 5 bases and V 5 bases, and 5 bases lay outside the gene matches. CDR3 sequence (DNA): TGTGCCAGCAGTACCCCCGGGGGGACCGGGGAGCTGTTTTTT. Its protein is CASSTPGGTGELFF.

V is TRBV6-1 and J is TRBJ1-6; D is possibly TRBD1 (6 bases). Germline CDR1 reads MNHNS; CDR2 reads SASEGT. This CDR3 contains 14 residues. Trimming cost V 10 bases and J 9 bases, with 19 bases left between them. CDR3 protein: CATHDPGVISPLHF. The DNA of the CDR3 is TGTGCCACTCACGACCCAGGGGTTATTTCACCCCTCCACTTT.

The chain has TRBV4-2 and TRBJ2-3; D assignment may be TRBD1 or TRBD2 (5 bases each). The ends were cut back, 0 bases at V and 5 bases at J, with 24 bases in the middle. CDR3 length: 19 residues. Germline CDR1 and CDR2: LGHNA and YNFKEQ. The CDR3 DNA reads as TGTGCCAGCAGCCAAGATAGTTATCGAGGGCCCGGGGCACAAGATACGCAGTATTTT. It specifies CASSQDSYRGPGAQDTQYF.

This clone occurred a few times. The chain carries TRBV5-1 and TRBJ2-1, with 7 nucleotides matching TRBD2. Trimming removed 4 bases from V and 3 bases from J; junction bases left unmatched: 7. The CDR3 is made up of 15 amino acids. Germline values: CDR1 SGHRS, CDR2 YFSETQ. The DNA of the CDR3 is TGCGCCAGCAGCCGGGACCGGGACTACTACAATGAGCAGTTCTTC. Translation: CASSRDRDYYNEQFF.

V gene TRBV5-5 combines with J gene TRBJ1-6; no clear D gene. With 1 base removed from V and 7 bases from J, the gap between germline ends came to 9 bases. Germline-derived CDR1 and CDR2 are SGHKS and YYEKEE (reference sequence). The CDR3 is made up of 14 amino acids. The CDR3 loop reads CASSLSQWNSPLHF. CDR3 DNA sequence: TGTGCCAGCAGCTTGTCACAGTGGAATTCACCCCTCCACTTT.

This clone appeared a few times. V usage is TRBV2 and J usage is TRBJ1-5; tentatively, D is TRBD1 (5 bases). Germline values: CDR1 SNHLY, CDR2 FYNNEI. V was pared by 4 bases and J by 5 bases, with 15 bases between. This CDR3 comprises 15 residues. The CDR3 DNA follows: TGTGCCAGCAGTGGGGTCGGAGGGGAGGATCAGCCCCAGCATTTT. Its protein product is CASSGVGGEDQPQHF.